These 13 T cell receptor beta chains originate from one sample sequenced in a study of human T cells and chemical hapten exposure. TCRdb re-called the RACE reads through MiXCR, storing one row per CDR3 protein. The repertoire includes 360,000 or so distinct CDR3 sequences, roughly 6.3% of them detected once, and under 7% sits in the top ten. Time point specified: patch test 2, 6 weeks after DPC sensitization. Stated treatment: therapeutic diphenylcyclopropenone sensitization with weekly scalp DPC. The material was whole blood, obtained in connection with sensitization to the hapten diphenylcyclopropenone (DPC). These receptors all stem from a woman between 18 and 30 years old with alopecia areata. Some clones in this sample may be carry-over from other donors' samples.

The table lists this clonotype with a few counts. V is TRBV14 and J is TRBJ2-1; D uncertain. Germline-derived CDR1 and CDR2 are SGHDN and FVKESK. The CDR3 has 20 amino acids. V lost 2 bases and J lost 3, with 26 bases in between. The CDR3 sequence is CASSQHRRPERLGRYNEQFF. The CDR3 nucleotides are TGTGCCAGCAGCCAACATCGTCGCCCCGAGAGATTAGGTCGCTACAATGAGCAGTTCTTC.

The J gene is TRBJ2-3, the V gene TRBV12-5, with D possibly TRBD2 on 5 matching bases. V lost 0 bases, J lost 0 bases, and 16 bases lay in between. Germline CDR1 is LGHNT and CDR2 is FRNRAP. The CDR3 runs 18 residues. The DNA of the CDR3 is TGTGCTAGTGGTTTGGTACTAGGGTCCCGATCTAGCACAGATACGCAGTATTTT. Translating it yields CASGLVLGSRSSTDTQYF.

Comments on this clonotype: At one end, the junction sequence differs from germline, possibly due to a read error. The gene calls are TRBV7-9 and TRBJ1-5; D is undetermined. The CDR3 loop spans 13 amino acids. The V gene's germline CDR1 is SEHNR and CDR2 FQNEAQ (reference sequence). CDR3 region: CASSLGGNHPQHF. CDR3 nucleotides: TGTGCCAGCAGCTTAGGTGGCAATCATCCCCAGCATTTT.

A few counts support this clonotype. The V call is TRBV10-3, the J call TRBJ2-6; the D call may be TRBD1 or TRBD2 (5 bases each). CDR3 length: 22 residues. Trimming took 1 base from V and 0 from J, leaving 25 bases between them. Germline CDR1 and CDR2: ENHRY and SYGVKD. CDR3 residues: CAISEFRDVLADLNSGANVLTF. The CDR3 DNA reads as TGTGCCATCAGTGAGTTCAGGGACGTCTTGGCCGACCTCAACTCTGGGGCCAACGTCCTGACTTTC.

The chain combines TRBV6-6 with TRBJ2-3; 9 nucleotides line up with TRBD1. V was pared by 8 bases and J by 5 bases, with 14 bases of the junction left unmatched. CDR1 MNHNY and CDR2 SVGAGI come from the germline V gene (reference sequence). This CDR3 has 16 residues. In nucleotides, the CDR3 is TGTGCCAGCTCACCACGCCCACAGGGGGCCGGAGATACGCAGTATTTT. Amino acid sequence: CASSPRPQGAGDTQYF.

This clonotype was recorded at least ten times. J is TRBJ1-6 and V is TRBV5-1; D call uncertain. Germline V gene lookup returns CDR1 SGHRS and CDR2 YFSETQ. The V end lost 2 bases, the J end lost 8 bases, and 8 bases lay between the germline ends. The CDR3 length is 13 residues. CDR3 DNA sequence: TGCGCCAGCAGCTTATCTACGGATTCACCCCTCCACTTT. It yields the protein CASSLSTDSPLHF.

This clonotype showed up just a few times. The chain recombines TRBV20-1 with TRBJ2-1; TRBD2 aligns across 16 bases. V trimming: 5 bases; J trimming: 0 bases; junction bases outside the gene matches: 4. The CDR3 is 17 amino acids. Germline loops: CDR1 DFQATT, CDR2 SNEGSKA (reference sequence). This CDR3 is CSAPGLAGGSSYNEQFF. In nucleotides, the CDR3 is TGCAGTGCTCCGGGACTAGCGGGGGGGAGCTCCTACAATGAGCAGTTCTTC.

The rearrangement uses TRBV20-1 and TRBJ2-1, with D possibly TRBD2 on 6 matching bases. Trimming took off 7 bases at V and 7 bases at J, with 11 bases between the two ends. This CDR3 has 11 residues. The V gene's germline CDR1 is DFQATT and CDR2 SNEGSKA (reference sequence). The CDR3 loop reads CSGWGENEQFF. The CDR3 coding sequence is TGCAGTGGCTGGGGGGAGAATGAGCAGTTCTTC.

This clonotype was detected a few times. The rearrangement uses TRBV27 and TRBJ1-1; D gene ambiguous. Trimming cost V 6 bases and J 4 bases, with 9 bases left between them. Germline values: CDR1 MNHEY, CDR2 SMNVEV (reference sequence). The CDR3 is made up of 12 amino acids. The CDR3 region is CASRGWGTEAFF. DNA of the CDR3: TGTGCCAGCAGGGGGTGGGGCACTGAAGCTTTCTTT.

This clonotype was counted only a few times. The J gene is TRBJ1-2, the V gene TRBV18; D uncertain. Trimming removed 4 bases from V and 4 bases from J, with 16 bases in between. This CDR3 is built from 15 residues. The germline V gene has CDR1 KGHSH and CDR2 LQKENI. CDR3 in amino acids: CASSLTTKPFYGYTF. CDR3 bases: TGTGCCAGCTCACTGACCACTAAGCCCTTCTATGGCTACACCTTC.

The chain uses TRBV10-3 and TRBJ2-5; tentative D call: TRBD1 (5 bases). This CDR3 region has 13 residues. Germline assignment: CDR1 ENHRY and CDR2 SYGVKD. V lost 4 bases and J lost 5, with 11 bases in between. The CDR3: CAISVRAGETQYF. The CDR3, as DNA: TGTGCCATCAGTGTACGGGCAGGGGAGACCCAGTACTTC.

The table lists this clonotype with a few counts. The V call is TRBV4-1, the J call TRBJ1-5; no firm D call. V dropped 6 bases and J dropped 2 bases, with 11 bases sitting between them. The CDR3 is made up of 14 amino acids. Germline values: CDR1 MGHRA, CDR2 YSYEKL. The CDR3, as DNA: TGCGCCAGCAGTGACCAGCAAGGCAATCAGCCCCAGCATTTT. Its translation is CASSDQQGNQPQHF.

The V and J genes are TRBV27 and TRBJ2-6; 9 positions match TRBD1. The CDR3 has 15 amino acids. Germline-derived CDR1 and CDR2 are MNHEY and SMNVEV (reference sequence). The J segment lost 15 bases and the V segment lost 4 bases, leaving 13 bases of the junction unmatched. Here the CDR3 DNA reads TGTGCCAGCAGTTCGGATCCCGGGACAGGGTTCTCCCTGACTTTC. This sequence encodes CASSSDPGTGFSLTF.